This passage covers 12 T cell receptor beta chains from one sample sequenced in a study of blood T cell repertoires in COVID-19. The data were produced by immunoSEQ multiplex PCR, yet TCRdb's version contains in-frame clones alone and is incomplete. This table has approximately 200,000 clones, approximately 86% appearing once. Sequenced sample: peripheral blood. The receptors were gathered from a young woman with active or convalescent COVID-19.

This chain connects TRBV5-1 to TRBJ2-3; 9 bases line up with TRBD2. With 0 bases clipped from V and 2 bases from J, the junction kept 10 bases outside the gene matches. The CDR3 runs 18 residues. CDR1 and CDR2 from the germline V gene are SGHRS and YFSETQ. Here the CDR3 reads CASSLAVGGGANTDTQYF. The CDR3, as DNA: TGCGCCAGCAGCTTGGCCGTGGGCGGGGGGGCAAACACAGATACGCAGTATTTT.

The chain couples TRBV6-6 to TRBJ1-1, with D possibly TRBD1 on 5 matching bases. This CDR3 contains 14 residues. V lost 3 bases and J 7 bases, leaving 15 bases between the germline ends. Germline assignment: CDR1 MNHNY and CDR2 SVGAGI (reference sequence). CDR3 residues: CASSYGRGDFEAFF. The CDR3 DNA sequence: TGTGCCAGCAGTTATGGACGCGGGGACTTTGAAGCTTTCTTT.

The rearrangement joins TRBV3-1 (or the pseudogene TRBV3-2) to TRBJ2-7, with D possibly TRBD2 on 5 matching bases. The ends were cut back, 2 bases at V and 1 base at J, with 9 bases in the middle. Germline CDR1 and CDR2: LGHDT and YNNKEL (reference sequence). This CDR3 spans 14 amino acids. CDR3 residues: CASSQIRGSYEQYF. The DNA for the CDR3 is TGTGCCAGCAGCCAAATCCGGGGTTCCTACGAGCAGTACTTC.

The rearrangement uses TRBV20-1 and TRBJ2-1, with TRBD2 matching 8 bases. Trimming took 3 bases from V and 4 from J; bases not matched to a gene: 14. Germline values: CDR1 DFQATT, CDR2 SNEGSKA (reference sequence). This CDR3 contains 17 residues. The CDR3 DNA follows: TGCAGTGCTAGTGGGTCCTTCGGAGCGGGGGCTTACAATGAGCAGTTCTTC. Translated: CSASGSFGAGAYNEQFF.

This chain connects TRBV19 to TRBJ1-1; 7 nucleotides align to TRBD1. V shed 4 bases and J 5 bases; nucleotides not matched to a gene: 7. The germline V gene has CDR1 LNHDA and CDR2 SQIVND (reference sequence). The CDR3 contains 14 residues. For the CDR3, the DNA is TGTGCCAGTAGTAAAGGGGGCCTGGGGACTGAAGCTTTCTTT. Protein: CASSKGGLGTEAFF.

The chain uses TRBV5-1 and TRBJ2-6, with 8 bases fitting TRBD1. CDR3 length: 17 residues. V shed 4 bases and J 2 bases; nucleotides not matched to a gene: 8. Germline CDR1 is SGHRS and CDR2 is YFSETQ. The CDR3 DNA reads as TGCGCCAGCAGCGACCGGGACAGGCTCCCTGGGGCCAACGTCCTGACTTTC. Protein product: CASSDRDRLPGANVLTF.

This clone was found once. CDR3 in amino acids: CASSVRLAGGRETQYF. For the CDR3, the DNA is TGCGCCAGCAGTGTAAGACTAGCGGGAGGTAGAGAGACCCAGTACTTC. The chain carries TRBV10-1 and TRBJ2-5; 13 nucleotides align to TRBD2. The ends lost 4 bases at V and 4 bases at J; junction bases unmatched: 6. Germline assignment: CDR1 WNHNN and CDR2 SYGVQD (reference sequence). The CDR3 is 16 amino acids.

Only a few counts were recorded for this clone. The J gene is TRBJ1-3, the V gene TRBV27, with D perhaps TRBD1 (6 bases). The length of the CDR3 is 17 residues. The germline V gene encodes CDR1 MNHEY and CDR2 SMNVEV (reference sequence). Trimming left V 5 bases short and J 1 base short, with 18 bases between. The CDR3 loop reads CASSSLSRGWSGNTIYF. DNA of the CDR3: TGTGCCAGCAGTAGCTTAAGCAGGGGATGGTCTGGAAACACCATATATTTT.

CDR3 sequence (DNA): TGTGCCAGCAGCGCTGAGCGGCAAGAGACCCAGTACTTC. Residues: CASSAERQETQYF. The chain links TRBV9 to TRBJ2-5, with D maybe TRBD2 (5 bases). Between the trimmed V and J ends, which lost 3 bases and 2 bases, there was a span of 8 bases. The length of the CDR3 is 13 residues. Per germline, CDR1 SGDLS and CDR2 YYNGEE.

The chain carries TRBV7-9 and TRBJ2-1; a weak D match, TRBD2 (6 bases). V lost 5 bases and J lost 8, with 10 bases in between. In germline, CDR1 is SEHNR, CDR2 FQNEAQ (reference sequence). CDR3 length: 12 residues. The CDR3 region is CASSAPSDEQFF. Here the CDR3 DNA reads TGTGCCAGCAGCGCCCCTAGCGATGAGCAGTTCTTC.

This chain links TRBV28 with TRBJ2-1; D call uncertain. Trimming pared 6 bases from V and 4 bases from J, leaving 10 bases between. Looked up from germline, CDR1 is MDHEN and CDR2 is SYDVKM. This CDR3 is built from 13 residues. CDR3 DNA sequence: TGTGCCAGCAGACTCTCTGTTTACAATGAGCAGTTCTTC. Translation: CASRLSVYNEQFF.

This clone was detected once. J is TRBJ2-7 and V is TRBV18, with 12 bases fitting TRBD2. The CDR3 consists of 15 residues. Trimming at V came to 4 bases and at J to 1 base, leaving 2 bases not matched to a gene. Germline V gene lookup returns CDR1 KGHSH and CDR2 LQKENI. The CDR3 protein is CASSRTSGGSYEQYF. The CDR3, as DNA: TGTGCCAGCTCACGCACTAGCGGGGGGTCCTACGAGCAGTACTTC.